The 3 T cell receptor beta chains presented below share a single source sample, sequenced in a study of blood T cells in healthy people across ages. Combining a sample-barcoded 5' primer with a J-beta primer mix, a second PCR ran for roughly 7 to 12 cycles. TCRdb used MiXCR to reprocess the 5' RACE reads, holding one entry per CDR3 protein. This table holds 1,500,000 or so distinct CDR3 sequences, approximately 63% found once. Sequenced material: blood. The receptors were sampled from a man between 18 and 29 years old in good health.

The chain carries TRBV6-6 and TRBJ2-3, with a tentative D call TRBD2 (6 bases). The germline V gene encodes CDR1 MNHNY and CDR2 SVGAGI (reference sequence). Deletions cut 10 bases from V and 5 bases from J, with 16 bases between. The CDR3 is 13 residues long. DNA of the CDR3: TGTGCCACCTGGGGGGATTCCATAGATACGCAGTATTTT. Its protein is CATWGDSIDTQYF.

This clonotype appeared a few times. The chain has TRBV4-2 and TRBJ1-2; TRBD1 matches at 11 bases. Trimming at V came to 4 bases and at J to 5 bases, leaving 9 bases not matched to a gene. The CDR3 is 16 residues long. Germline V CDR1 and CDR2: LGHNA, YNFKEQ. CDR3 coding DNA: TGTGCCAGCAGCCCCTCCGGGACAGGGGGTAGTTATGGCTACACCTTC. Protein sequence: CASSPSGTGGSYGYTF.

This clonotype has only a few counts. The J gene is TRBJ1-1, the V gene TRBV20-1, with D tentatively TRBD1 (5 bases). This CDR3 region has 14 residues. Trimming cost V 2 bases and J 0 bases, with 10 bases left between them. Germline V gene sequence: CDR1 DFQATT, CDR2 SNEGSKA (reference sequence). The CDR3 protein is CSARLGTLNTEAFF. For the CDR3, the DNA is TGCAGTGCTAGACTCGGGACTCTGAACACTGAAGCTTTCTTT.